This T cell receptor (beta chain) was identified in a study of blood T cell repertoires in COVID-19. Study-level information: Spain, Italy and the United States supplied samples that represented acute and convalescent COVID-19. PBMCs, B-cell-depleted T cells, or T cells provided the cDNA or gDNA that made up the material.

This CDR3 spans 12 amino acids. Germline V gene lookup returns CDR1 MDHEN and CDR2 SYDVKM. The V gene lost 10 bases and the J gene lost 8 bases, with 17 bases spanning the gap. Authors' data handling: The authors estimated nucleated cell counts from reference gene primer amplification. Clones were sequenced by immunoSEQ multiplex PCR, and TCRdb holds only the in-frame ones, with some missing. D and trimming were read from the DNA, whereas the V and J calls and clone size are those reported in that table. The table shows roughly 140,000 clones, with 76% occurring only once. The V and J genes are TRBV28 and TRBJ1-2; D may be TRBD1 (6 bases). The sequence was collected from a man aged 60 to 69 with acute or convalescent COVID-19. Sample: peripheral blood. CDR3 sequence reads: CATASRGDGYTF. CDR3 nucleotides: TGTGCCACCGCCAGCAGGGGTGACGGCTACACCTTC.